These 20 T cell receptor beta chains came from one sample sequenced in a study of regulatory T cells in long-lasting Graves disease. TCR beta libraries were built with iRepertoire HTBI primers and Arm-PCR of CDR3 regions. TCRdb called the multiplex PCR reads again in MiXCR, with one record for every CDR3 protein. The sample includes 350,000 to 550,000 distinct CDR3 sequences, roughly 15% of them seen just once. The time point was: newly diagnosed GD, antithyroid drugs for less than 3 months. PBMC RNA was the source of the TCR library. These data are also associated with another study on T cells in Graves' hyperthyroidism and ophthalmopathy.

The specimen was peripheral blood mononuclear cells (PBMCs), collected at new diagnosis, from a patient treated with antithyroid drugs. These receptors were collected from a woman younger than 30 with Graves disease.

This clonotype has a handful of counts. This chain links TRBV28 with TRBJ1-6; no clear D gene. The CDR3 runs 12 residues. The ends were cut back, 3 bases at V and 6 bases at J, with 3 bases in the middle. Germline-derived CDR1 and CDR2 are MDHEN and SYDVKM. CDR3 coding DNA: TGTGCCAGCAGTTTTCTTAATTCACCCCTCCACTTT. Residues: CASSFLNSPLHF.

This clonotype showed up just a few times. V gene TRBV15 combines with J gene TRBJ2-5; 10 nucleotides agree with TRBD2. Germline CDR1 is LNHNV and CDR2 is YYDKDF (reference sequence). The CDR3 is 18 residues long. Trimming at V came to 4 bases and at J to 5 bases, leaving 16 bases not matched to a gene. Here the CDR3 reads CATSTGDGASGSLETQYF. In DNA, the CDR3 is TGTGCCACCAGCACGGGGGATGGGGCTAGCGGGAGTTTGGAGACCCAGTACTTC.

The rearrangement joins TRBV27 to TRBJ1-1; D possibly corresponds to TRBD1 (6 bases). The CDR3 has 13 residues. CDR1 and CDR2 from the germline V gene are MNHEY and SMNVEV (reference sequence). V lost 6 bases and J lost 1, with 9 bases in between. The CDR3 DNA sequence: TGTGCCAGCAGCGGGGGCCCGAACACTGAAGCTTTCTTT. It encodes CASSGGPNTEAFF.

On this clonotype itself: A clone one base away is much larger, so this may be a read error. The rearrangement links TRBV5-1 to TRBJ1-1; 8 bases map to TRBD1. This CDR3 is 16 amino acids long. Germline values: CDR1 SGHRS, CDR2 YFSETQ. The CDR3 here is CTSSLGQGAPKTEAFF. CDR3 nucleotide sequence: TGCACCAGCAGCTTGGGGCAGGGGGCCCCGAAAACTGAAGCTTTCTTT.

This clonotype was recorded at least ten times. The chain carries TRBV12-3 or TRBV12-4 and TRBJ2-3; D remains unclear. V was clipped by 5 bases and J by 1 base, with 13 bases between them. CDR3 length: 15 amino acids. DNA of the CDR3: TGTGCCAGCAGTCCTGAAATCGAAGGCACAGATACGCAGTATTTT. Its translation: CASSPEIEGTDTQYF.

This clonotype was detected only a few times. This chain links TRBV28 with TRBJ2-3; D is unresolved. The CDR3 has 17 residues. V was trimmed by 2 bases and J by 2 bases, leaving 17 bases between them. CDR1 is MDHEN, CDR2 SYDVKM, per germline. In DNA form, the CDR3 reads TGTGCCAGCAGTTTAAGTTATTCGCGGTGGAACACAGATACGCAGTATTTT. Translating gives CASSLSYSRWNTDTQYF.

A few counts support this clonotype. The rearrangement uses TRBV24-1 and TRBJ2-1; a possible D gene is TRBD2 (6 bases). V lost 9 bases and J lost 1, with 15 bases in between. This CDR3 contains 15 residues. Germline V gene lookup returns CDR1 KGHDR and CDR2 SFDVKD. The CDR3 sequence is CATRGSSLSYNEQFF. The CDR3 DNA reads TGTGCCACCCGGGGGTCTAGCTTATCCTACAATGAGCAGTTCTTC.

This clonotype was recorded many times. The chain is built from TRBV20-1 and TRBJ2-1; D might be TRBD1 (7 bases). The germline V gene encodes CDR1 DFQATT and CDR2 SNEGSKA (reference sequence). V lost 6 bases and J 1 base, leaving 13 bases between the germline ends. CDR3 length: 14 amino acids. The CDR3 here is CSAGGGQSYNEQFF. CDR3 nucleotide sequence: TGCAGTGCAGGAGGGGGACAGTCCTACAATGAGCAGTTCTTC.

Comments on this clonotype: A single base separates this from a much larger clone, so it may be a read error. The gene calls are TRBV10-3 and TRBJ2-7, with 7 positions matching TRBD2. The CDR3 has 15 residues. V was clipped by 3 bases and J by 7 bases; unmatched bases: 12. Germline CDR1 is ENHRY and CDR2 is SYGVKD. The CDR3 loop is CAISDNAAGRDEQYF. CDR3 sequence (DNA): TGTGCCATCAGTGATAATGCAGCGGGACGGGATGAGCAGTACTTC.

Only a few counts were recorded for this clonotype. The chain is built from TRBV18 and TRBJ2-7; TRBD2 agrees at 7 bases. Germline-derived CDR1 and CDR2 are KGHSH and LQKENI. V shed 1 base and J 3 bases; nucleotides not matched to a gene: 6. This CDR3 spans 15 amino acids. The CDR3 DNA reads as TGTGCCAGCTCACCACGGGAGGGGTCATTCTACGAGCAGTACTTC. Translated, it gives CASSPREGSFYEQYF.

This clonotype was picked up many times. The rearrangement joins TRBV28 to TRBJ2-7, with TRBD1 matching 9 bases. With V trimmed by 3 bases and J by 5 bases, 11 bases remained unmatched. The CDR3 has 16 residues. Germline V CDR1 and CDR2: MDHEN, SYDVKM. The CDR3 is CASSFTAFDRGDEQYF. The DNA for the CDR3 is TGTGCCAGCAGTTTTACAGCCTTCGACAGGGGGGACGAGCAGTACTTC. The variable domain in full, completed from reference TRBV28 and TRBJ2-7, reads DVKVTQSSRYLVKRTGEKVFLECVQDMDHENMFWYRQDPGLGLRLIYFSYDVKMKEKGDIPEGYSVSREKKERFSLILESASTNQTSMYLCASSFTAFDRGDEQYFGPGTRLTVT.

This clonotype was recorded at least ten times. V usage is TRBV6-2 or TRBV6-3 and J usage is TRBJ2-5; 10 bases map to TRBD2. V trimming: 7 bases; J trimming: 2 bases; junction bases outside the gene matches: 4. This CDR3 has 14 residues. Germline CDR1 MNHEY, CDR2 SVGEGT. The CDR3 nucleotides read TGTGCCAGCAACTTACTAGCGGGACAAGAGACCCAGTACTTC. Protein sequence: CASNLLAGQETQYF.

This clonotype was seen a few times. The chain is built from TRBV30 and TRBJ2-6, with a tentative D call TRBD1 (6 bases). From germline, CDR1 is GTSNPN and CDR2 SVGIG (reference sequence). The germline V and J ends were trimmed by 5 bases and 2 bases, with 13 bases remaining between them. CDR3 length: 15 residues. CDR3 sequence reads: CAWDQAGAGANVLTF. The CDR3 DNA is TGTGCCTGGGACCAGGCAGGGGCTGGGGCCAACGTCCTGACTTTC.

In its sample, this clonotype was seen a few times. The rearrangement joins TRBV12-3 or TRBV12-4 to TRBJ2-7, with 9 bases matching TRBD2. With 3 bases clipped from V and 5 bases from J, the junction kept 8 bases outside the gene matches. This CDR3 region has 15 residues. This CDR3 reads CASSFEGAGGDEQYF. CDR3 coding DNA: TGTGCCAGCAGTTTTGAGGGAGCGGGAGGTGACGAGCAGTACTTC.

In its sample, this clonotype was seen many times. The rearrangement uses TRBV7-2 and TRBJ2-5, with a tentative D call TRBD2 (6 bases). The CDR3 sequence is 16 residues long. Trimming left V 4 bases short and J 1 base short, with 16 bases between. Germline-derived CDR1 and CDR2 are SGHTA and FQGNSA. The CDR3 nucleotides read TGTGCCAGCAGCTCCTGGGGGGTGACCCGCCAAGAGACCCAGTACTTC. Translated, it gives CASSSWGVTRQETQYF.

Comments on this clonotype: It is likely a read error, because the conserved phenylalanine at the end of the CDR3 is missing. The chain joins TRBV20-1 to TRBJ2-7, with TRBD2 matching over 10 bases. This CDR3 has 15 amino acids. V shed 6 bases and J 4 bases; nucleotides not matched to a gene: 12. Germline V gene sequence: CDR1 DFQATT, CDR2 SNEGSKA (reference sequence). This chain's CDR3 is CSATNLAGVGYEQYS. For the CDR3, the DNA is TGCAGTGCAACCAATCTAGCGGGAGTTGGGTACGAGCAGTACTCC.

The V and J genes are TRBV18 and TRBJ2-1, with D possibly TRBD1 on 7 matching bases. With 5 bases removed from V and 0 bases from J, the gap between germline ends came to 14 bases. Per the germline V gene, CDR1 is KGHSH and CDR2 is LQKENI. The CDR3 extends over 16 amino acids. The CDR3 protein is CASSTGGQSSYNEQFF. CDR3 in DNA: TGTGCCAGCTCAACCGGGGGACAGAGCTCCTACAATGAGCAGTTCTTC.

This clonotype was counted at least ten times. The V gene is TRBV9, the J gene TRBJ2-1; D may be TRBD2 (8 bases). Trimming removed 3 bases at V and 0 bases at J, with 22 bases between. Germline V lookup: CDR1 SGDLS, CDR2 YYNGEE. The CDR3 totals 19 residues. As DNA, the CDR3 is TGTGCCAGCAGCGACCCCAGGGGGGTAGCGGGGAGCTCCTACAATGAGCAGTTCTTC. It translates to CASSDPRGVAGSSYNEQFF.

The V and J genes are TRBV5-4 and TRBJ2-7; D might be TRBD1 or TRBD2, each matching 5 bases. The CDR3 is 16 residues long. Trimming removed 4 bases at V and 6 bases at J, with 23 bases between. CDR1 is SGHNT, CDR2 YYREEE, per germline (reference sequence). DNA of the CDR3: TGTGCCAGCAGCAGTGGGACCGTCCGGACGTGGGGCGAGCAGTACTTC. Translating gives CASSSGTVRTWGEQYF.

This clonotype was counted a few times. V gene TRBV7-3 combines with J gene TRBJ2-1; tentative D call: TRBD1 (7 bases). CDR1 SGHTA and CDR2 FQGTGA come from the germline V gene. Trimming stripped 6 bases from V and 3 bases from J, with 18 bases between. This CDR3 is built from 16 residues. The CDR3 reads CASSPQGGLGYNEQFF. CDR3 nucleotide sequence: TGTGCCAGCAGTCCCCAGGGGGGTTTGGGCTACAATGAGCAGTTCTTC.